This section outlines one T cell receptor beta chain sequence together with its context. The antigen is unknown. The PCR employed 60 Vbeta primers together with 13 Jbeta primers. Sequenced by immunoSEQ multiplex PCR; TCRdb stores in-frame clones only, minus some. The table lists over 40,000 clones, 70% to 80% of them singletons. These data come from a study of cytomegalovirus exposure and HLA in healthy donors. Findings of the study overall: Later analysis identified a missense DCLRE1C variant that was linked to TCR beta V- and J-gene trimming. Available immune exposure information covered CMV serostatus only. A few of the chains that were CMV-associated were confirmed in vitro to be specific for CMV antigens.

The trim removed 5 bases at V and 5 bases at J, leaving 6 bases unmatched. In germline, CDR1 is SGHAT, CDR2 FQNNGV. The CDR3 has 15 residues. This clonotype was sampled from a man aged 30 to 39 in good health and CMV-seronegative. The sequenced sample was PBMCs. The gene calls are TRBV11-2 and TRBJ2-2; 9 nucleotides line up with TRBD1. The CDR3 sequence: CASSTPGQGTGELFF. CDR3 in DNA: TGTGCCAGCAGCACTCCGGGACAGGGTACCGGGGAGCTGTTTTTT.